A single sample is the source of the 20 T cell receptor beta chains below, sequenced in a study of graft-versus-host responses after intestinal transplantation (dated by TCRdb to about 2021). According to the study, the label for this sample's time point signals: cells obtained before transplantation from donor or recipient. The library relied on the immunoSEQ multiplex PCR assay. Here the immuneACCESS table is served through TCRdb, limited to in-frame sequences with V and J called. Missing clones are a known gap in these copies; in checked studies unresolved V genes cover under half, and the rest lacks a known reason. This sample is represented by about 78,000 clones; about nine tenths of them were singletons. The ten largest clones represent around 8% of the sample. Their antigen targets remain unknown. Sequences were derived from unstimulated CD8+ T cells sorted from spleen or lymph node cells, sampled before transplant. The receptors here all came from a human donor who was the organ donor for an intestinal transplant.

This chain connects TRBV19 to TRBJ2-3; D is unresolved. V lost 3 bases to trimming and J lost 0 bases, with 10 bases between them. Germline V gene data show CDR1 as LNHDA and CDR2 as SQIVND (reference sequence). The CDR3 extends over 15 amino acids. The DNA of the CDR3 is TGTGCCAGTAGTATGTTGGCAGCTAGCACAGATACGCAGTATTTT. Its protein product is CASSMLAASTDTQYF.

This chain connects TRBV6-6 to TRBJ2-7, with D possibly matching TRBD1 (5 bases). The CDR3 runs to 13 residues. In germline, CDR1 is MNHNY, CDR2 SVGAGI (reference sequence). V lost 0 bases, J lost 7 bases, and 10 bases lay in between. The chain's CDR3 is CASSYSQVWEQYF. CDR3 in DNA: TGTGCCAGCAGTTACTCACAGGTCTGGGAGCAGTACTTC.

This clone has just a few counts. Here the CDR3 DNA reads TGCGCCAGCGGAACAGGGTTCGAGCAGTACTTC. Its protein product is CASGTGFEQYF. The chain is built from TRBV4-1 and TRBJ2-7; perhaps TRBD1 as D (6 bases). The V end was cut by 8 bases, the J end by 6 bases, with 11 bases between. The V gene's germline CDR1 is MGHRA and CDR2 YSYEKL. The CDR3 is 11 amino acids.

The rearrangement uses TRBV6-1 and TRBJ1-4; D ambiguous. V lost 4 bases and J lost 8, with 5 bases in between. The germline gives CDR1 MNHNS, CDR2 SASEGT. This CDR3 has 11 amino acids. The CDR3 DNA reads as TGTGCCAGCAGTGTAGGCGAAAAACTGTTTTTT. Amino acid sequence: CASSVGEKLFF.

V gene TRBV9 combines with J gene TRBJ1-6; D remains ambiguous. The CDR3 covers 15 residues. The V gene lost 1 base and the J gene lost 6 bases, with 11 bases spanning the gap. Germline CDR1 is SGDLS and CDR2 is YYNGEE. DNA of the CDR3: TGTGCCAGCAGCGTATTACTCGACTCTAATTCACCCCTCCACTTT. Encoded protein: CASSVLLDSNSPLHF.

This clone came up a few times. The V gene is TRBV5-1, the J gene TRBJ1-3, with 7 positions matching TRBD1. Germline-derived CDR1 and CDR2 are SGHRS and YFSETQ. The CDR3 length is 13 residues. V lost 5 bases and J lost 4; bases outside the gene matches: 3. DNA of the CDR3: TGCGCCAGCAGACGGGACAGAGGAAACACCATATATTTT. Protein product: CASRRDRGNTIYF.

The gene calls are TRBV6-5 and TRBJ2-2, with D unclear. The germline V and J ends were trimmed by 4 bases and 2 bases, with 14 bases remaining between them. Germline values: CDR1 MNHEY, CDR2 SVGAGI. The CDR3 is 16 amino acids. For the CDR3, the DNA is TGTGCCAGCAGTTTCCGGATTGTGGGAAACACCGGGGAGCTGTTTTTT. Its translation is CASSFRIVGNTGELFF.

The chain has TRBV2 and TRBJ2-1, with 7 bases lining up with TRBD1. CDR1 and CDR2 (germline): SNHLY, FYNNEI. The CDR3 is 17 amino acids. J gave up 5 bases and V 2 bases, and 12 bases lay outside the gene matches. The CDR3 DNA is TGTGCCAGCAGTGAATTCGGACAGGTTTGGTTCAACAATGAGCAGTTCTTC. Its protein product is CASSEFGQVWFNNEQFF.

This rearrangement joins TRBV5-6 to TRBJ1-2; 9 bases agree with TRBD1. Unmatched junction bases numbered 6, after V lost 4 bases and J lost 2 bases. The CDR3 has 15 amino acids. Per germline, CDR1 SGHDT and CDR2 YYEEEE. CDR3 DNA sequence: TGTGCCAGCAGCCCCCCCGGGACAGGGAACTATGGCTACACCTTC. Residues: CASSPPGTGNYGYTF.

The chain is built from TRBV4-1 and TRBJ1-5, with 8 positions matching TRBD1. Germline V CDR1 and CDR2: MGHRA, YSYEKL. V was clipped by 0 bases and J by 7 bases; unmatched bases: 5. The CDR3 spans 15 residues. The CDR3 sequence is CASSQDSGGGQPQHF. The DNA for the CDR3 is TGCGCCAGCAGCCAAGACTCAGGGGGCGGCCAGCCCCAGCATTTT.

The chain links TRBV10-2 to TRBJ2-2; 9 nucleotides agree with TRBD2. Germline V gene sequence: CDR1 WSHSY, CDR2 SAAADI. The CDR3 sequence is 17 residues long. The junction had 16 bases not matched to a gene; V was cut back by 10 bases and J by 4 bases. The CDR3 sequence: CATLGLAGTSGTGELFF. The CDR3 nucleotides read TGCGCCACCTTAGGGCTAGCGGGGACCTCGGGCACCGGGGAGCTGTTTTTT.

V gene TRBV5-1 combines with J gene TRBJ1-6; TRBD1 is a possible D gene (5 bases). The V gene's germline CDR1 is SGHRS and CDR2 YFSETQ. The CDR3 spans 17 residues. V lost 0 bases and J lost 8, with 18 bases in between. CDR3 sequence (DNA): TGCGCCAGCAGCTTGGAGGGACCCGGCATGAGGTATTCACCCCTCCACTTT. Translation gives CASSLEGPGMRYSPLHF.

The chain employs TRBV29-1 and TRBJ2-3; D call uncertain. Trimming pared 2 bases from V and 4 bases from J, leaving 10 bases between. Germline V lookup: CDR1 SQVTM, CDR2 ANQGSEA. The CDR3 totals 13 residues. This chain's CDR3 is CSVESSQSDTQYF. CDR3 nucleotide sequence: TGCAGCGTTGAAAGTTCCCAATCAGATACGCAGTATTTT.

The rearrangement uses TRBV28 and TRBJ2-3; D gene ambiguous. V was trimmed by 2 bases and J by 0 bases, leaving 15 bases between them. The CDR3 has 17 amino acids. The germline V gene has CDR1 MDHEN and CDR2 SYDVKM. CDR3 residues: CASSLGQAASSTDTQYF. The CDR3 coding sequence is TGTGCCAGCAGTTTAGGGCAGGCAGCCTCTAGCACAGATACGCAGTATTTT.

The V gene is TRBV28, the J gene TRBJ1-5; possibly TRBD1 for D (6 bases). Germline assignment: CDR1 MDHEN and CDR2 SYDVKM. V lost 3 bases and J 5 bases, leaving 8 bases between the germline ends. The CDR3 is 13 residues long. This CDR3 reads CASSFHRDQPQHF. The CDR3 DNA reads as TGTGCCAGCAGTTTCCACAGGGATCAGCCCCAGCATTTT.

V usage is TRBV7-9 and J usage is TRBJ2-5; D may be TRBD2 (5 bases). CDR1 is SEHNR and CDR2 is FQNEAQ in the germline V gene (reference sequence). This CDR3 spans 16 amino acids. The V and J ends lost 1 base and 2 bases respectively, with 14 bases between them. CDR3 nucleotides: TGTGCCAGCAGCTTAGTCGGGATACTTGGGCAAGAGACCCAGTACTTC. Translating gives CASSLVGILGQETQYF.

This chain joins TRBV13 and TRBJ2-7; TRBD1 matches at 8 bases. Germline V gene lookup returns CDR1 PRHDT and CDR2 FYEKMQ (reference sequence). V trimming: 0 bases; J trimming: 0 bases; junction bases outside the gene matches: 4. The CDR3 spans 16 residues. In nucleotides, the CDR3 is TGTGCCAGCAGCTTAGGTATGGGGACAGGCTCCTACGAGCAGTACTTC. Translating it yields CASSLGMGTGSYEQYF. Combining the CDR3 with reference TRBV13 and TRBJ2-7 gives the whole variable domain AAGVIQSPRHLIKEKRETATLKCYPIPRHDTVYWYQQGPGQDPQFLISFYEKMQSDKGSIPDRFSAQQFSDYHSELNMSSLELGDSALYFCASSLGMGTGSYEQYFGPGTRLTVT.

The chain couples TRBV7-9 to TRBJ1-2; D is undetermined. V lost 3 bases, J lost 7 bases, and 9 bases lay in between. The germline gives CDR1 SEHNR, CDR2 FQNEAQ (reference sequence). The CDR3 consists of 12 residues. Here the CDR3 DNA reads TGTGCCAGCAGCTTTTCTACGTTTGGCTACACCTTC. Protein: CASSFSTFGYTF.

In DNA form, the CDR3 reads TGTGCCAGCAGCGTGGGACAGGGGTACCGAGATACGCAGTATTTT. Its protein product is CASSVGQGYRDTQYF. This chain connects TRBV28 to TRBJ2-3; the match to TRBD1 covers 10 bases. Unmatched junction bases numbered 8, after V lost 6 bases and J lost 5 bases. CDR1 and CDR2 (germline): MDHEN, SYDVKM. CDR3 size: 15 residues.

A remark on this clone: Relative to the germline gene, one junction end is altered; a read error may explain this. The rearrangement joins TRBV6-1 to TRBJ1-2; no definite D call. Germline lookup yields CDR1 MNHNS and CDR2 SASEGT. The CDR3 extends over 9 amino acids. For the CDR3, the DNA is TGTGCCAGCAGTTCCGAATACGCCTTC. As protein: CASSSEYAF.